The T cell receptor (beta chain) under discussion was sequenced for a study of cytomegalovirus exposure and HLA in healthy donors. Study-wide points: For most subjects, TCR beta sequences were reported to predict HLA-A and HLA-B alleles with accuracy. An assumption of roughly uniform sequencing depth across donors underlay the presence/absence analyses.

This CDR3 has 14 residues. V lost 5 bases and J lost 1, with 12 bases in between. Germline CDR1 reads SEHNR; CDR2 reads FQNEAQ (reference sequence). The PCR ran on 60 Vbeta and 13 Jbeta primers. Repertoires were generated with immunoSEQ multiplex PCR, while TCRdb's copy carries only in-frame clones and drops some. Of about 130,000 clones detected, 65% to 90% appear once; the ten largest clones hold 2.5% to 3.5%. This clone was picked up a small number of times. Its cognate antigen is unknown. The sequenced sample was PBMCs. This chain links TRBV7-9 with TRBJ2-7; perhaps TRBD2 as D (6 bases). The clonotype comes from a woman younger than 35 in good health and CMV-seropositive. The CDR3 reads CASSPTGSSYEQYF. For the CDR3, the DNA is TGTGCCAGCAGCCCGACCGGGAGTTCCTACGAGCAGTACTTC.